The T cell receptor (beta chain) described here comes from a study of tumor-infiltrating lymphocytes in primary liver carcinoma. Study in general: The patient population consisted of men and women between 30 and 69 years of age.

Germline CDR1 and CDR2: SGHAT and FQDESV (reference sequence). The CDR3 consists of 20 residues. Without any cell sorting, 20-30 mg of bulk tissue yielded co-extracted RNA and DNA. Every tumor was sampled at five separate regions. All of the tumor samples contained over 75% viable tumor cells. Using a constant-region primer together with ProtoScript II reverse transcriptase, TCR beta cDNA was made from around 500 ng of total RNA. Nested multiplex PCR, run for three rounds with slightly modified ARM-PCR, yielded TCR beta libraries. Both of the initial two PCR rounds ran for 10 cycles and employed TRBV1-TRBV30 forward primers alongside a C-beta reverse primer. TCRdb re-derived calls from the multiplex PCR reads in MiXCR, one entry per CDR3 protein. This sample carries more than 75,000 distinct CDR3 sequences, roughly 72% of them seen once, and the ten largest clones take roughly a fifth. A note on this clonotype: An end of the junction differs from the germline gene, which may be a read error.

Specimen: liver tumor tissue from sampling region 1. Subset in this sample: tumor region T1, superior pole. The TCR originated in a man aged 35 to 55 with primary liver carcinoma and hepatitis B virus infection. The rearrangement links TRBV11-1 to TRBJ2-3; D is tentatively TRBD1 or TRBD2 (6 bases each). CDR3 sequence (DNA): TGTGTCAGCAGCTCAGGCTACAGGGTCATAGCGGAAGTTTCTGTAGATACGCAGTATTTT. The encoded protein is CVSSSGYRVIAEVSVDTQYF.